These 21 T cell receptor beta chains share one sample of origin, sequenced in a study of OX40 agonist ivuxolimab in advanced cancers. This table comes from immunoSEQ multiplex PCR, and its TCRdb copy is limited to in-frame clones, with some not included. The sample lists around 70,000 clones, over 75% occurring once. This sample comprised CD4+ or CD8+ T cells sorted from blood, obtained in a trial of the OX40 agonist ivuxolimab. All receptors derive from an adult with an advanced solid tumor such as melanoma, head and neck, liver or kidney cancer.

V and J are TRBV18 and TRBJ2-7; D is possibly TRBD2 (6 bases). Germline CDR1 KGHSH, CDR2 LQKENI. This CDR3 region has 13 residues. V was cut by 1 base and J by 3 bases, with 7 bases left in between. CDR3 sequence: CASSPLGSYEQYF. The CDR3 bases are TGTGCCAGCTCACCACTCGGGAGCTACGAGCAGTACTTC.

The J gene is TRBJ2-7, the V gene TRBV5-1, with D perhaps assigned TRBD1 or TRBD2 (5 bases each). V lost 4 bases and J 5 bases, leaving 13 bases between the germline ends. The germline V gene has CDR1 SGHRS and CDR2 YFSETQ. This CDR3 is built from 13 residues. CDR3 sequence reads: CASSDGTANEQYF. For the CDR3, the DNA is TGCGCCAGCAGCGACGGGACGGCGAACGAGCAGTACTTC.

This chain joins TRBV6-5 and TRBJ1-4; 7 bases align to TRBD1. Germline V gives CDR1 MNHEY, CDR2 SVGAGI. The CDR3 runs to 14 residues. V lost 0 bases and J lost 7; bases outside the gene matches: 2. The DNA of the CDR3 is TGTGCCAGCAGTTACTCGTGGGACAGTGAAAAACTGTTTTTT. Protein: CASSYSWDSEKLFF.

This clone was recorded many times. The chain carries TRBV2 and TRBJ2-1; TRBD2 matches 12 bases. Trimming removed 8 bases from V and 10 bases from J; junction bases left unmatched: 3. Germline loops: CDR1 SNHLY, CDR2 FYNNEI. The CDR3 loop spans 12 amino acids. The CDR3: CASGGLAGEQFF. The DNA of the CDR3 is TGTGCCAGCGGCGGACTAGCGGGGGAGCAGTTCTTC.

This clone was counted only a few times. The chain combines TRBV4-1 with TRBJ1-2; D uncertain. In germline, CDR1 is MGHRA, CDR2 YSYEKL. V was pared by 4 bases and J by 2 bases, with 14 bases between. This CDR3 is 15 amino acids long. CDR3 sequence reads: CASSLKVPGNYGYTF. As DNA, the CDR3 is TGCGCCAGCAGCCTGAAAGTGCCGGGAAACTATGGCTACACCTTC.

J is TRBJ2-1 and V is TRBV29-1, with a possible D match to TRBD2 (6 bases). From germline, CDR1 is SQVTM and CDR2 ANQGSEA. The CDR3 is made up of 14 amino acids. V was cut by 6 bases and J by 3 bases, with 15 bases left in between. The CDR3 here is CSVLGLLLYNEQFF. The CDR3 bases are TGCAGCGTCCTGGGACTTCTTCTCTACAATGAGCAGTTCTTC.

The chain uses TRBV5-6 and TRBJ1-1; D not certain. The CDR3 spans 14 residues. V was clipped by 4 bases and J by 5 bases, with 15 bases between them. CDR1 and CDR2 from the germline V gene are SGHDT and YYEEEE. DNA for the CDR3: TGTGCCAGCAGCCAAATAAGCGGCCGGACTGAAGCTTTCTTT. Translation: CASSQISGRTEAFF.

The J gene is TRBJ2-1, the V gene TRBV5-5; the D gene is possibly TRBD2 (6 bases). The ends were cut back, 1 base at V and 9 bases at J, with 17 bases in the middle. The CDR3 has 15 amino acids. Germline V gene lookup returns CDR1 SGHKS and CDR2 YYEKEE (reference sequence). For the CDR3, the DNA is TGTGCCAGCAGCTTGTTTGGCGGGGCGTCGGGTGAGCAGTTCTTC. The encoded protein is CASSLFGGASGEQFF.

This chain links TRBV11-2 with TRBJ1-6; D call uncertain. The CDR3 has 14 amino acids. Per the germline V gene, CDR1 is SGHAT and CDR2 is FQNNGV. V was pared by 1 base and J by 7 bases, with 8 bases between. Here the CDR3 reads CASSLVPPNSPLHF. Written as DNA, the CDR3 is TGTGCCAGCAGCTTAGTACCACCCAATTCACCCCTCCACTTT.

This clone has more than one count but fewer than ten. V usage is TRBV6-5 and J usage is TRBJ1-4; possibly TRBD1 for D (5 bases). The germline V gene encodes CDR1 MNHEY and CDR2 SVGAGI. Trimming took off 7 bases at V and 7 bases at J, with 16 bases between the two ends. The CDR3 covers 14 residues. As DNA, the CDR3 is TGTGCCAGCACATCCGGGGCCTGGGGTGAAAAACTGTTTTTT. This codes for CASTSGAWGEKLFF.

This clone came up a few times. CDR3: CASSIGRRNTDTQYF. In DNA form, the CDR3 reads TGTGCCAGCAGTATCGGGAGAAGGAACACAGATACGCAGTATTTT. This chain connects TRBV27 to TRBJ2-3; weak D call: TRBD2 (6 bases). Trimming removed 5 bases from V and 2 bases from J, with 14 bases in between. The germline gives CDR1 MNHEY, CDR2 SMNVEV (reference sequence). CDR3 length: 15 residues.

This clone was recorded only once. The rearrangement joins TRBV4-1 to TRBJ2-7; 7 nucleotides align to TRBD1. The V segment lost 1 base and the J segment 3 bases; nucleotides outside the gene matches: 6. CDR3 length: 15 residues. CDR1 and CDR2 (germline): MGHRA, YSYEKL. The DNA of the CDR3 is TGCGCCAGCAGCCAAGTCGGACAGGTTAGCTACGAGCAGTACTTC. Its translation is CASSQVGQVSYEQYF.

By its share, this clone is medium-sized. The chain couples TRBV27 to TRBJ1-2; 9 nucleotides match TRBD1. Germline V gene lookup returns CDR1 MNHEY and CDR2 SMNVEV (reference sequence). CDR3 size: 14 residues. V lost 3 bases to trimming and J lost 5 bases; unmatched junction nucleotides: 4. CDR3 sequence reads: CASSFEQGAYGYTF. DNA of the CDR3: TGTGCCAGCAGTTTCGAACAGGGGGCGTATGGCTACACCTTC.

This sequence joins TRBV10-3 and TRBJ1-3, with 10 bases identical to TRBD1. V gave up 10 bases and J gave up 0 bases; unmatched junction bases: 3. Germline CDR1 is ENHRY and CDR2 is SYGVKD. The CDR3 covers 14 residues. The CDR3 sequence: CATDRGVSGNTIYF. CDR3 nucleotides: TGTGCCACGGACAGGGGGGTCTCTGGAAACACCATATATTTT.

In this sample, this clone turned up once. The genes are TRBV12-5 and TRBJ2-5; no clear D. Germline CDR1 is LGHNT and CDR2 is FRNRAP. The CDR3 covers 14 residues. Trimming stripped 5 bases from V and 1 base from J, with 11 bases between. DNA for the CDR3: TGTGCTAGTGGTCCCCGGCAGGCCCAAGAGACCCAGTACTTC. Its translation is CASGPRQAQETQYF.

The chain recombines TRBV10-3 with TRBJ2-3; TRBD2 agrees at 7 bases. The V and J ends lost 6 bases and 0 bases, in that order; junction bases with no gene match: 3. The CDR3 consists of 14 residues. Germline CDR1 is ENHRY and CDR2 is SYGVKD. The CDR3 DNA reads TGTGCCATCAGGAGCGGGGTGAGCACAGATACGCAGTATTTT. This codes for CAIRSGVSTDTQYF.

The V and J genes are TRBV19 and TRBJ2-1, with D tentatively TRBD2 (5 bases). CDR1 LNHDA and CDR2 SQIVND come from the germline V gene (reference sequence). V was clipped by 6 bases and J by 2 bases, with 26 bases between them. The CDR3 runs 19 residues. In DNA, the CDR3 is TGTGCCAGTAGCAATGGTGGTTTGGAAGAGGGAAGTACCTACAATGAGCAGTTCTTC. This sequence encodes CASSNGGLEEGSTYNEQFF.

This chain uses TRBV27 with TRBJ2-1; D is possibly TRBD2 (5 bases). This CDR3 has 11 amino acids. Trimming left V 8 bases short and J 10 bases short, with 12 bases between. The germline V gene has CDR1 MNHEY and CDR2 SMNVEV (reference sequence). The CDR3 nucleotides read TGTGCCAGCTTGTGGAGGACGGAGCAGTTCTTC. Translated, it gives CASLWRTEQFF.

The J gene is TRBJ2-7, the V gene TRBV13; the D is unclear. CDR1 is PRHDT and CDR2 is FYEKMQ in the germline V gene (reference sequence). The CDR3 extends over 11 amino acids. The V and J ends lost 5 bases and 3 bases respectively, with 5 bases between them. The CDR3 spells CASSARYEQYF. CDR3 coding DNA: TGTGCCAGCAGCGCCCGCTACGAGCAGTACTTC. Looking up the rest from reference TRBV13 and TRBJ2-7 gives the full variable domain: AAGVIQSPRHLIKEKRETATLKCYPIPRHDTVYWYQQGPGQDPQFLISFYEKMQSDKGSIPDRFSAQQFSDYHSELNMSSLELGDSALYFCASSARYEQYFGPGTRLTVT.

V is TRBV6-5 and J is TRBJ2-7; unclear D gene. The V end lost 5 bases, the J end lost 6 bases, and 8 bases lay between the germline ends. The CDR3 consists of 11 residues. The germline V gene has CDR1 MNHEY and CDR2 SVGAGI. CDR3 loop: CASSRGLEQYF. In DNA, the CDR3 is TGTGCCAGCAGTCGAGGCCTCGAGCAGTACTTC.

The V gene is TRBV11-2, the J gene TRBJ2-5, with 7 nucleotides matching TRBD1. Germline loops: CDR1 SGHAT, CDR2 FQNNGV. Germline trimming cut 5 bases from V and 1 base from J; bases unmatched to any gene: 7. The CDR3 is made up of 15 amino acids. CDR3 DNA: TGTGCCAGCAGCCCGCTGACAGGGACCCAAGAGACCCAGTACTTC. Encoded protein: CASSPLTGTQETQYF.